This TCR beta chain was sequenced in a study of T cells in localized non-small cell lung cancer. The study's findings and limits: Longer overall survival was seen with higher T cell density measured in blood. When the top 100 tumor clones were examined, a median about 60 of them also appeared in the adjacent lung, which was paired and uninvolved. Clonality of T cells reached its maximum in uninvolved adjacent lung, surpassing tumor.

Sequenced by immunoSEQ multiplex PCR; TCRdb stores in-frame clones only, minus some. The repertoire holds about 25,000 clones, 80% to 95% seen once, with 2.7% in the top ten. Worth noting for this clone: The antigen is unknown.

In germline, CDR1 is MDHEN, CDR2 SYDVKM. The CDR3 has 12 amino acids. Trimming removed 3 bases from V and 4 bases from J, with 7 bases in between. The receptor's source is a woman aged 35-75 years with stage I lung adenocarcinoma. The specimen was peripheral blood, collected before any cancer treatment. The V gene is TRBV28, the J gene TRBJ2-7; no firm D call. Here the CDR3 reads CASSLTKYEQYF. DNA for the CDR3: TGTGCCAGCAGTTTGACAAAGTACGAGCAGTACTTC. Complete variable domain (other parts from reference TRBV28 and TRBJ2-7): DVKVTQSSRYLVKRTGEKVFLECVQDMDHENMFWYRQDPGLGLRLIYFSYDVKMKEKGDIPEGYSVSREKKERFSLILESASTNQTSMYLCASSLTKYEQYFGPGTRLTVT.